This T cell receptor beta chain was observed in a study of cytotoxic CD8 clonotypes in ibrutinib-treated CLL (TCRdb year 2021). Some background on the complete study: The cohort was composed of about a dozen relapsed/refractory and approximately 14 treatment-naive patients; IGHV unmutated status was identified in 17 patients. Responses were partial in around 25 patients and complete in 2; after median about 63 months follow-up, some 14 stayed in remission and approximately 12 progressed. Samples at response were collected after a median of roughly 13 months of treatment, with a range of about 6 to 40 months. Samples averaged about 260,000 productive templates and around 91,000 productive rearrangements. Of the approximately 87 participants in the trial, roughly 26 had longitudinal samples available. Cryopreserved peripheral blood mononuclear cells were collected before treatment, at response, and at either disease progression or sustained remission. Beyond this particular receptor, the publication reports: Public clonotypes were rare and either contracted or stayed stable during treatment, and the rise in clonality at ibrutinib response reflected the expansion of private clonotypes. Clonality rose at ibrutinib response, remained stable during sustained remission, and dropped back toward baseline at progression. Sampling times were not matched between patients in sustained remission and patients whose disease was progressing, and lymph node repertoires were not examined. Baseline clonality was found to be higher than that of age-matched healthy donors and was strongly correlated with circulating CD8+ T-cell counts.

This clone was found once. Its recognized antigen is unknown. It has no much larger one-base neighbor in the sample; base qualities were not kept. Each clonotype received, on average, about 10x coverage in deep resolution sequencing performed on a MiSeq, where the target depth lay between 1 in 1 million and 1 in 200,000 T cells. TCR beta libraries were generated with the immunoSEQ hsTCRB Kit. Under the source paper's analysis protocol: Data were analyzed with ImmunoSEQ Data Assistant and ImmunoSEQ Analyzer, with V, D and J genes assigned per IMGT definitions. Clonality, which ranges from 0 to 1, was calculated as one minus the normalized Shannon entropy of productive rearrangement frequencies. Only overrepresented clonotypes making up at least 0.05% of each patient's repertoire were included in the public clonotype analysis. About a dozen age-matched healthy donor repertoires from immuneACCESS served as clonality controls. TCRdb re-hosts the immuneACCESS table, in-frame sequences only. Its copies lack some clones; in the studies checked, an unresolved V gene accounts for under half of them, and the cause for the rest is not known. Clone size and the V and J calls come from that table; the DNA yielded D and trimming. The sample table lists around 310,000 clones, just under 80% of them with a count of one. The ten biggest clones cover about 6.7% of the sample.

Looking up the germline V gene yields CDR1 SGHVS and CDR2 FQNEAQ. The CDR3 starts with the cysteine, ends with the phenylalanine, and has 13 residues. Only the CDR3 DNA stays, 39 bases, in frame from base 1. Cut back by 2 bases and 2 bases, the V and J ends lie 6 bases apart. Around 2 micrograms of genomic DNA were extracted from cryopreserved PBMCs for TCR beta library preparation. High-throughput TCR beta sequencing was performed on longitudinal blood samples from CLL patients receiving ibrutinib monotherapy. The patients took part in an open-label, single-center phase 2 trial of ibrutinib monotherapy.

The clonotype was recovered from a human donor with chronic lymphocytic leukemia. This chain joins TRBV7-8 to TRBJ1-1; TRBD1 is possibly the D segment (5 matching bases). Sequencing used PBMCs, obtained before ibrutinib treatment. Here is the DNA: TGTGCCAGCAGCTTACAGGGCAACACTGAAGCTTTCTTT. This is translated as CASSLQGNTEAFF.